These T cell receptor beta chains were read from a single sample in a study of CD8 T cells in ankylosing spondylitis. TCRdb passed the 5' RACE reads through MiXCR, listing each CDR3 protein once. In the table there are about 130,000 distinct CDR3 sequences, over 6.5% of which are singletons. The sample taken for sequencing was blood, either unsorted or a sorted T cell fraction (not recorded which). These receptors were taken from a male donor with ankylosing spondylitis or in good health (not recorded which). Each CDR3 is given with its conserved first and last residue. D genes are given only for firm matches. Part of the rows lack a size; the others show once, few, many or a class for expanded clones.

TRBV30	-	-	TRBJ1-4	CAWVSDSNEKLFF	TGTGCCTGGGTGTCAGACAGTAATGAAAAACTGTTTTTT
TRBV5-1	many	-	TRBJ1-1	CASSPRGVTEAFF	TGCGCCAGCAGCCCTCGGGGGGTGACTGAAGCTTTCTTT
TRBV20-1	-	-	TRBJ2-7	CSAPAGGNYEQYF	TGCAGTGCCCCAGCTGGGGGCAACTACGAGCAGTACTTC
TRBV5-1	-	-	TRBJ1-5	CASSLAGNSNQPQHF	TGCGCCAGCAGCTTGGCCGGAAATAGCAATCAGCCCCAGCATTTT
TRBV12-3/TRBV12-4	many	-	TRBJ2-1	CASSFGSGSNEQFF	TGTGCCAGCAGTTTCGGGAGTGGGAGCAATGAGCAGTTCTTC
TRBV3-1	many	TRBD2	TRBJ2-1	CASSPPSGGAFNEQFF	TGTGCCAGCAGCCCGCCAAGCGGGGGGGCTTTCAATGAGCAGTTCTTC
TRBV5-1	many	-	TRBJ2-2	CASSQNMDNRHGELFF	TGCGCCAGCAGCCAAAACATGGACAATAGGCACGGGGAGCTGTTTTTT
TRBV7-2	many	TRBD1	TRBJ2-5	CASSLSGTEQETQYF	TGTGCCAGCAGCTTATCCGGGACAGAACAAGAGACCCAGTACTTC
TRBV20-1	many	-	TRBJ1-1	CSARKGGLSEAFF	TGCAGTGCTAGGAAGGGAGGTCTCTCTGAAGCTTTCTTT
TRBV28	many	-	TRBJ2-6	CASSGPFSGANVLTF	TGTGCCAGCAGCGGCCCCTTCTCTGGGGCCAACGTCCTGACTTTC
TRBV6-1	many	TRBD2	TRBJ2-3	CASSTRLAGEVDTQYF	TGTGCCAGCAGTACCAGACTAGCGGGAGAGGTCGATACGCAGTATTTT
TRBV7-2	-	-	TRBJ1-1	CASSSIDSYTEAFF	TGTGCCAGCAGCTCCATAGACAGTTACACTGAAGCTTTCTTT
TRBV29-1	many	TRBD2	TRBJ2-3	CSGTSGRDVGPDTQYF	TGCAGCGGAACTAGCGGGAGGGATGTCGGCCCAGATACGCAGTATTTT
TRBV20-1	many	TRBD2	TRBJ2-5	CSARAGEETQYF	TGCAGTGCTAGGGCGGGAGAAGAGACCCAGTACTTC
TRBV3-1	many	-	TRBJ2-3	CASSQDLGSGTDTQYF	TGTGCCAGCAGCCAAGATTTGGGGTCAGGCACTGATACGCAGTATTTT
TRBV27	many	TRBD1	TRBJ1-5	CASSPQGTGRNQPQHF	TGTGCCAGCAGTCCCCAAGGGACAGGCAGAAATCAGCCCCAGCATTTT
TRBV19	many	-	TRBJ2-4	CASSGNTGAALNIQYF	TGTGCCAGTAGTGGGAACACGGGAGCGGCCTTAAACATTCAGTACTTC
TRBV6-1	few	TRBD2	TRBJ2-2	CASSNSGRTTGELFF	TGTGCCAGCAGTAATAGCGGGAGAACCACCGGGGAGCTGTTTTTT
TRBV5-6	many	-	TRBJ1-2	CASSLEPVDGYTF	TGTGCCAGCAGCTTGGAACCGGTGGACGGCTACACCTTC
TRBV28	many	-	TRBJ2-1	CASSLGALAGEQFF	TGTGCCAGCAGTTTGGGGGCCCTGGCTGGTGAGCAGTTCTTC
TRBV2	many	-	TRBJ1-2	CASSSQDYGYTF	TGTGCCAGCAGTTCACAGGACTATGGCTACACCTTC
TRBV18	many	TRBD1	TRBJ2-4	CASSPRDSANIQYF	TGTGCCAGCTCACCCCGGGACAGCGCAAACATTCAGTACTTC
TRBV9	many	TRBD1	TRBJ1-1	CASSVDGTANTEAFF	TGTGCCAGCAGCGTAGACGGGACAGCGAACACTGAAGCTTTCTTT
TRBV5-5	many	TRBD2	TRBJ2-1	CASSLVAGGWYNEQFF	TGTGCCAGCAGCTTGGTAGCGGGAGGGTGGTACAATGAGCAGTTCTTC
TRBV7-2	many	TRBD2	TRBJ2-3	CASSQTSGSGTQYF	TGTGCCAGCAGCCAGACTAGCGGGAGTGGTACGCAGTATTTT
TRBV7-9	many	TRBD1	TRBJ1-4	CASSSAWRGHEKLFF	TGTGCCAGCAGCTCAGCGTGGAGGGGGCATGAAAAACTGTTTTTT
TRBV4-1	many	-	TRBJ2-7	CASSQEGHYEQYF	TGCGCCAGCAGCCAAGAAGGGCATTACGAGCAGTACTTC
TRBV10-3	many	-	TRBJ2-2	CAITQGRAGELFF	TGTGCCATCACGCAGGGGCGAGCCGGGGAGCTGTTTTTT
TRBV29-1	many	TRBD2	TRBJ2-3	CSVGDLADYTDTQYF	TGCAGCGTTGGAGATCTAGCGGATTACACAGATACGCAGTATTTT
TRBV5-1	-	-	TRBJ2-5	CASSFGQGFGTQYF	TGCGCCAGCAGCTTTGGCCAGGGTTTCGGGACCCAGTACTTC
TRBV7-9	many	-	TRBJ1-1	CASSPTTGSAEAFF	TGTGCCAGCAGCCCAACTACAGGGAGCGCTGAAGCTTTCTTT
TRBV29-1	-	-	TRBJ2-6	CSGVQTGSGANVLTF	TGCAGCGGGGTCCAGACAGGTTCGGGGGCCAACGTCCTGACTTTC
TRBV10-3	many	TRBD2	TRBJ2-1	CAISESISGNNNEQFF	TGTGCCATCAGTGAGTCTATCAGCGGGAACAACAATGAGCAGTTCTTC
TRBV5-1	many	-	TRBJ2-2	CASSFGNRDTGELFF	TGCGCCAGCAGCTTTGGAAACAGGGACACCGGGGAGCTGTTTTTT
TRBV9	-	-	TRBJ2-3	CASSVSGIINQPQYF	TGTGCCAGCAGCGTATCGGGAATTATCAATCAGCCCCAGTATTTT
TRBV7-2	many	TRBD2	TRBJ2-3	CASSLLASGYTQYF	TGTGCCAGCAGCTTATTGGCTAGCGGGTATACGCAGTATTTT
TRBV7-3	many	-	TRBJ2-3	CASSLDTSRRTDTQYF	TGTGCCAGCAGCTTGGACACATCACGACGCACAGATACGCAGTATTTT
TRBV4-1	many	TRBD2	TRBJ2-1	CASSQDPSGRGLNEQFF	TGCGCCAGCAGCCAAGATCCTAGCGGGAGGGGGCTCAATGAGCAGTTCTTC
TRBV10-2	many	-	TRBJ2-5	CASRIGGAETQYF	TGCGCCAGCAGGATCGGGGGAGCGGAGACCCAGTACTTC
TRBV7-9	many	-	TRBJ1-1	CASLIGLVTEAFF	TGTGCCAGCCTCATCGGGTTGGTCACTGAAGCTTTCTTT
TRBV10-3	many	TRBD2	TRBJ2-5	CAISSGGKETQYF	TGTGCCATCAGCTCGGGGGGGAAGGAGACCCAGTACTTC
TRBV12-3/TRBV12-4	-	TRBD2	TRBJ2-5	CASSPWVAGAQETQYF	TGTGCCAGCAGCCCCTGGGTAGCGGGGGCCCAAGAGACCCAGTACTTC
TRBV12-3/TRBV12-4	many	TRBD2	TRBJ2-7	CASSPSGLADSYEQYF	TGTGCCAGCAGTCCTTCCGGGCTAGCGGACTCCTACGAGCAGTACTTC
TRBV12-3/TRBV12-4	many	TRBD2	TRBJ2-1	CASSFWPKAGVYNEQFF	TGTGCCAGCAGTTTCTGGCCGAAAGCGGGAGTCTACAATGAGCAGTTCTTC
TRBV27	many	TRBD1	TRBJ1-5	CASSAGTGEQPQHF	TGTGCCAGCAGTGCCGGGACAGGGGAGCAGCCCCAGCATTTT
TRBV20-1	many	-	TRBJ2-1	CSARDRAGSYNEQFF	TGCAGTGCTAGAGATCGGGCGGGATCCTACAATGAGCAGTTCTTC
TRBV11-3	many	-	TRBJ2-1	CASSLTGGQANEQFF	TGTGCCAGCAGCCTCACCGGGGGCCAGGCCAATGAGCAGTTCTTC
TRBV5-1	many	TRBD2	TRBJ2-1	CASSRTSGSINNEQFF	TGCGCCAGCAGCAGGACTAGCGGGAGTATTAACAATGAGCAGTTCTTC
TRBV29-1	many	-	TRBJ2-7	CSVMTGSSYEQYF	TGCAGCGTTATGACAGGCAGCTCCTACGAGCAGTACTTC
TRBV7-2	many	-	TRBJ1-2	CASSTADSLYNYGYTF	TGTGCCAGCAGCACCGCTGACAGTCTCTACAACTATGGCTACACCTTC
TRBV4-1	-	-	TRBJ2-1	CASSQEARSYNEQFF	TGCGCCAGCAGCCAAGAGGCACGGTCCTACAATGAGCAGTTCTTC
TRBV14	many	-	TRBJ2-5	CASSPHRDTTGIETQYF	TGTGCCAGCAGCCCCCACCGTGATACTACAGGGATAGAGACCCAGTACTTC
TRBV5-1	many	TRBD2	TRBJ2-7	CASGLAGVGAEQYF	TGCGCCAGTGGACTAGCGGGAGTTGGGGCCGAGCAGTACTTC
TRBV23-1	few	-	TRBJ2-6	CEDSGANVLTF	TGCGAAGACTCTGGGGCCAACGTCCTGACTTTC
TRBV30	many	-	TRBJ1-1	CAWNPTRTGNTEAFF	TGTGCCTGGAACCCGACTCGCACAGGGAACACTGAAGCTTTCTTT
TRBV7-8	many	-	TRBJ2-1	CASSLESGVWREQFF	TGTGCCAGCAGCTTAGAGTCTGGGGTCTGGAGGGAGCAGTTCTTC
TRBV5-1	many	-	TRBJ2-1	CASSLGGGVWDEQFF	TGCGCCAGCAGCTTGGGGGGTGGGGTTTGGGATGAGCAGTTCTTC
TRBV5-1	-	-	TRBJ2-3	CASSLGQTDTQYF	TGCGCCAGCAGCTTGGGGCAGACAGATACGCAGTATTTT
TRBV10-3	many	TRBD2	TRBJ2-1	CAIRRSGDHSNEQFF	TGTGCCATCAGGCGAAGCGGGGACCATTCCAATGAGCAGTTCTTC